This TCR beta chain was recorded in a study of T cell repertoires in cytomegalovirus infection (dated by TCRdb to about 2019). Regarding the research as a whole: Because public TCR beta signatures pointed to carriage of CMV infection together with the matching HLA type, the HLA type of each donor mattered for the analysis.

On this clonotype: Its specific antigen is unknown. No much larger clonotype is one base removed from it; base qualities were not supplied.

The CDR3 contains 15 residues, cysteine and phenylalanine counted. Kept here is only the CDR3 DNA, which spans 45 bases and is read in frame from base 1. CDR1 MNHNS and CDR2 SASEGT are derived from the germline V gene. V is pared back by 3 bases and J by 2 bases, with 11 bases lying between the germline termini. Study-wide findings and limitations: The ex vivo response was dominated by HLA-C-restricted CMV-specific TCR beta clonotypes, and the single most frequent clonotype in two of eight donors was supplied by these HLA-C-restricted clonotypes. In both this cohort and an independent cohort of 350 or so donors, the cumulative frequency of public TCR beta family members distinguished carriers of CMV infection plus the relevant HLA type.

Data came from an Illumina HiSeq 1500. TCRdb reprocessed the public reads (quality trimming at Q25 with fastp, clone calling with MiXCR) and kept in-frame beta chains. A single entry per CDR3 protein holds the most common genes and DNA from its merged rows. This sample gives tens of thousands of distinct CDR3 sequences in total; about 30% of them show up just once. The ten largest make up about 74% of the sample. Sequenced: PBMCs, sequenced either directly or after in vitro stimulation (not recorded which). Here the chain combines TRBV6-1 and TRBJ1-5; no D gene can be assigned with confidence. This receptor was obtained from a human donor in good health (CMV status not recorded). Some clones in this sample may be carry-over from other donors' samples. Read as DNA, the sequence is TGTGCCAGCAGTGAGTCCTCCCCTCGCAATCAGCCCCAGCATTTT. Protein translation: CASSESSPRNQPQHF.